Listed here are 16 T cell receptor beta chains from one sample, sequenced in a study of regulatory T cells in long-lasting Graves disease. Time point defined: persistent/refractory GD, antithyroid drugs over 5 years with positive TRAb. Researchers made the TCR library from RNA that was extracted from PBMCs. Building the TCR beta libraries relied on iRepertoire HTBI primers, and CDR3 regions underwent Arm-PCR. TCRdb analysed the multiplex PCR reads with MiXCR anew, one entry per CDR3 protein. The repertoire holds 400,000 or so distinct CDR3 sequences, with roughly a quarter as singletons. The source was peripheral blood mononuclear cells (PBMCs), collected when the disease was refractory, from a patient treated with antithyroid drugs. The receptors derive from a female donor with Graves disease.

At least ten counts were recorded for this clonotype. The DNA of the CDR3 is TGTGCCAGCAATGAGGGAGGGAACACCGGGGAGCTGTTTTTT. It encodes CASNEGGNTGELFF. This chain joins TRBV2 and TRBJ2-2; D possibly corresponds to TRBD2 (6 bases). CDR3 length: 14 amino acids. Per germline, CDR1 SNHLY and CDR2 FYNNEI. V lost 7 bases and J lost 1, with 10 bases in between.

This clonotype was recorded once. One end of the junction fails to match germline, which may point to a read error. The chain joins TRBV5-6 to TRBJ1-6; 10 nucleotides agree with TRBD1. The germline V gene has CDR1 SGHDT and CDR2 YYEEEE. The CDR3 is 15 amino acids. The CDR3 protein is CASSLSGTGDSPLRF. CDR3 coding DNA: TGTGCCAGCAGCTTATCCGGGACAGGGGATTCACCCCTCCGCTTT. The whole variable domain, filled in from reference TRBV5-6 and TRBJ1-6, reads DAGVTQSPTHLIKTRGQQVTLRCSPKSGHDTVSWYQQALGQGPQFIFQYYEEEERQRGNFPDRFSGHQFPNYSSELNVNALLLGDSALYLCASSLSGTGDSPLRFGNGTRLTVT.

There are a few counts of this clonotype. This chain links TRBV19 with TRBJ2-5, with 8 bases identical to TRBD2. The CDR3 has 16 residues. The V segment lost 3 bases and the J segment 5 bases; nucleotides outside the gene matches: 11. CDR1 and CDR2 from the germline V gene are LNHDA and SQIVND (reference sequence). The CDR3, as DNA: TGTGCCAGTAGTATTGCGGGAGGACACACACAGGAGACCCAGTACTTC. Residues: CASSIAGGHTQETQYF.

This clonotype has a handful of counts. The rearrangement joins TRBV20-1 to TRBJ1-1; TRBD1 aligns across 9 bases. V was pared by 6 bases and J by 1 base, with 12 bases of the junction left unmatched. This CDR3 region has 16 residues. Looked up from germline, CDR1 is DFQATT and CDR2 is SNEGSKA (reference sequence). As DNA, the CDR3 is TGCAGTGCCCGGGGACAGGGTAACGCGAAGAACACTGAAGCTTTCTTT. It is translated as CSARGQGNAKNTEAFF.

The gene calls are TRBV29-1 and TRBJ2-5, with D possibly matching TRBD2 (6 bases). V was cut by 7 bases and J by 5 bases, with 20 bases left in between. CDR1 is SQVTM, CDR2 ANQGSEA, per germline. The CDR3 has 14 amino acids. The CDR3 DNA reads as TGCAGCGCCGCCAGGGCGCGGGGCCAGGAGACCCAGTACTTC. Residues: CSAARARGQETQYF.

The chain carries TRBV7-2 and TRBJ1-5; 7 positions match TRBD1. The length of the CDR3 is 15 residues. Germline values: CDR1 SGHTA, CDR2 FQGNSA. The V and J ends lost 0 bases and 4 bases, in that order; junction bases with no gene match: 3. The CDR3 DNA follows: TGTGCCAGCAGCTTAGCGGGACAGTTAAATCAGCCCCAGCATTTT. Its protein product is CASSLAGQLNQPQHF. Filled out from reference TRBV7-2 and TRBJ1-5, the complete variable domain reads GAGVSQSPSNKVTEKGKDVELRCDPISGHTALYWYRQSLGQGLEFLIYFQGNSAPDKSGLPSDRFSAERTGGSVSTLTIQRTQQEDSAVYLCASSLAGQLNQPQHFGDGTRLSIL.

This clonotype was detected only a few times. This chain uses TRBV2 with TRBJ1-1; D gene uncertain. Germline V lookup: CDR1 SNHLY, CDR2 FYNNEI. This CDR3 has 13 amino acids. V lost 6 bases and J lost 1, with 9 bases in between. The CDR3 is CASRPDWNTEAFF. The CDR3 bases are TGTGCCAGCAGACCCGACTGGAACACTGAAGCTTTCTTT.

There are a few counts of this clonotype. V and J are TRBV5-6 and TRBJ2-7; D is perhaps TRBD1 (6 bases). The CDR3 contains 16 residues. Germline values: CDR1 SGHDT, CDR2 YYEEEE. V was shortened by 1 base and J by 2 bases, with 16 bases between the two germline ends. In nucleotides, the CDR3 is TGTGCCAGCAGCTTGAAATTAGGACAGCAAGCCTACGAGCAGTACTTC. Amino acids: CASSLKLGQQAYEQYF.

The table lists this clonotype with a few counts. The chain couples TRBV7-3 to TRBJ1-1; D may be TRBD1 (6 bases). Trimming took off 5 bases at V and 7 bases at J, with 14 bases between the two ends. This CDR3 is 13 amino acids long. Germline CDR1 SGHTA, CDR2 FQGTGA. CDR3 loop: CASSRSGQLEAFF. The CDR3, as DNA: TGTGCCAGCAGCCGTAGCGGACAGCTTGAAGCTTTCTTT. Looking up the rest from reference TRBV7-3 and TRBJ1-1 gives the full variable domain: GAGVSQTPSNKVTEKGKYVELRCDPISGHTALYWYRQSLGQGPEFLIYFQGTGAADDSGLPNDRFFAVRPEGSVSTLKIQRTERGDSAVYLCASSRSGQLEAFFGQGTRLTVV.

This clonotype was observed many times. The chain couples TRBV20-1 to TRBJ1-6; D gene ambiguous. The germline gives CDR1 DFQATT, CDR2 SNEGSKA (reference sequence). V was shortened by 4 bases and J by 0 bases, with 13 bases between the two germline ends. The CDR3 extends over 16 amino acids. The CDR3 DNA sequence: TGCAGTGCTAAGGACGCCCTCAGCTCCTATAATTCACCCCTCCACTTT. Translation gives CSAKDALSSYNSPLHF.

Comment on this clonotype: One base away lies a much larger clone, so this may be a sequencing read error. Likely a read error: the CDR3 ends without its conserved phenylalanine or tryptophan. The rearrangement joins TRBV28 to TRBJ1-2; D is ambiguous. The V gene lost 7 bases and the J gene lost 1 base, with 10 bases spanning the gap. Germline assignment: CDR1 MDHEN and CDR2 SYDVKM. The CDR3 length is 13 residues. CDR3 region: CASKADINYGYTS. DNA for the CDR3: TGTGCCAGCAAAGCAGATATTAACTATGGCTACACCTCC.

A few counts support this clonotype. The chain joins TRBV2 to TRBJ2-2; D tentatively fits TRBD1 or TRBD2 (5 bases each). This CDR3 is 14 amino acids long. V lost 8 bases to trimming and J lost 4 bases, with 14 bases between them. The germline CDR1 and CDR2 sequences are SNHLY and FYNNEI. CDR3 loop: CASGGTWGTGELFF. DNA of the CDR3: TGTGCCAGCGGGGGAACCTGGGGCACCGGGGAGCTGTTTTTT.

This clonotype was counted a few times. This CDR3 is CASSSSGGGNQPQHF. In DNA, the CDR3 is TGTGCCAGCAGCTCCTCAGGGGGCGGCAATCAGCCCCAGCATTTT. This sequence joins TRBV7-2 and TRBJ1-5, with 8 bases identical to TRBD1. CDR1 SGHTA and CDR2 FQGNSA come from the germline V gene. Germline trimming cut 4 bases from V and 2 bases from J; bases unmatched to any gene: 4. The CDR3 is 15 residues long.

V gene TRBV6-1 combines with J gene TRBJ2-3; 7 nucleotides match TRBD2. The CDR3 length is 14 residues. After removal of 8 bases from V and 4 bases from J, the junction contained 9 bases not matched to a gene. Germline CDR1 and CDR2: MNHNS and SASEGT. The CDR3 here is CASRTSVRADTQYF. For the CDR3, the DNA is TGTGCCAGCCGTACTAGCGTTAGGGCAGATACGCAGTATTTT.

This chain uses TRBV5-1 with TRBJ2-5; 10 bases map to TRBD1. The junction had 3 bases not matched to a gene; V was cut back by 6 bases and J by 4 bases. Per the germline V gene, CDR1 is SGHRS and CDR2 is YFSETQ. This CDR3 contains 13 residues. CDR3 coding DNA: TGCGCCAGCACCCGGGACAGGGGAGAGACCCAGTACTTC. Translating gives CASTRDRGETQYF.

J is TRBJ1-5 and V is TRBV7-8, with D hard to call. CDR3 length equals 14 residues. V was trimmed by 0 bases and J by 5 bases, leaving 8 bases between them. CDR1 is SGHVS, CDR2 FQNEAQ, per germline. For the CDR3, the DNA is TGTGCCAGCAGCTTAGCACTCAGTCATCAGCCCCAGCATTTT. Protein sequence: CASSLALSHQPQHF.